This T cell receptor beta chain was recovered during a study of T cell responses to AZD1222 COVID-19 vaccine. Germline V gene lookup returns CDR1 SQVTM and CDR2 ANQGSEA. Trimming took 4 bases from V and 9 from J, leaving 15 bases between them. This CDR3 spans 12 amino acids. The repertoire was sequenced with immunoSEQ multiplex PCR; TCRdb's copy has only in-frame clones and lacks some. The sample holds 85,000 or so clones, approximately 90% seen once. Study findings and constraints: When two AZD1222 doses had been given, Spike-specific TCR breadth and depth rose. Just a handful of people given AZD1222 tested seropositive at baseline. The donor cohort was predominantly white British with a female majority, and clonal diversity may have been underestimated. Scientists sampled the repertoires only once the peak T cell response had passed.

In the case of this clone: Its antigen is not identified.

Material: peripheral blood, obtained 28 days after the second AZD1222 dose. The chain carries TRBV29-1 and TRBJ1-2; D is perhaps TRBD1 (5 bases). The sequence was obtained from an adult who received the AZD1222 COVID-19 vaccine. This CDR3 is CSVGDLQGSYTF. DNA for the CDR3: TGCAGCGTTGGGGACCTTCAGGGAAGCTACACCTTC.